This T cell receptor (beta chain) was observed in a study of type 1 and type 2 diabetes patients. In the study overall: CD4+ or CD8+ T cells were positively selected from PBMCs with microbeads. Whole-study results and caveats: Type 1 diabetes repertoires were significantly less diverse than type 2 diabetes ones.

PCR was run on genomic DNA. Amplification of the beta chain CDR3 used 30 forward and 13 reverse multiplex primers. In TCRdb, the multiplex PCR reads were re-called with MiXCR into one record per CDR3 protein. The sample contains 250,000 to 300,000 distinct CDR3 sequences, more than 45% of which appear only once. Diabetic patients met standard criteria for type 1 or type 2 diabetes. Other autoimmune diseases and infections within the past four weeks excluded donors. As concerns this clonotype: The antigen is undetermined.

The source is a young man with type 2 diabetes. The source material was peripheral blood mononuclear cells (PBMCs).

This CDR3 reads CAWSVRGTEAFF. The CDR3 nucleotides are TGTGCCTGGAGTGTACGAGGGACTGAAGCTTTCTTT. The chain has TRBV30 and TRBJ1-1, with D unclear. Germline values: CDR1 GTSNPN, CDR2 SVGIG (reference sequence). V gave up 0 bases and J gave up 5 bases, with 7 bases separating them. There are 12 residues in the CDR3.